A selection of T cell receptor beta chains follows, all from one sample in a study of Ad26.COV2.S vaccination and SARS-CoV-2 variants. The protocol was immunoSEQ multiplex PCR, while the TCRdb copy is restricted to in-frame clones and leaves out a portion. The table lists tens of thousands of clones, roughly 84% of them singletons, with less than 60% in the top ten. This specimen was peripheral blood, taken after recovery from COVID-19. These TCRs come from a human donor who had recovered from COVID-19. Each CDR3 is given with its conserved first and last residue. The D gene is left open where the match is weak. Where a row states a size, it is once, few, many or the class of an expanded clone; other rows omit it.

clone_size: once; j_call: TRBJ2-5; cdr3_length: 13; v_call: TRBV6-2/TRBV6-3; d_call: .; cdr3_nt: TGTGCCAGCAGTTATCTACGGGATCAGACCCAGTACTTC; cdr3_aa: CASSYLRDQTQYF
clone_size: .; j_call: TRBJ1-6; cdr3_length: 14; v_call: TRBV9; d_call: .; cdr3_nt: TGTGCCAGCAGCGTAGTTCAGGTCAACTCACCCCTCCACTTT; cdr3_aa: CASSVVQVNSPLHF
clone_size: .; j_call: TRBJ1-5; cdr3_length: 14; v_call: TRBV11-3; d_call: TRBD1; cdr3_nt: TGTGCCAGCAGCAAGACAGGGGTAGGACAGCCCCAGCATTTT; cdr3_aa: CASSKTGVGQPQHF
clone_size: .; j_call: TRBJ1-5; cdr3_length: 16; v_call: TRBV5-4; d_call: .; cdr3_nt: TGTGCCAGCAGCTTGGGAGCAGGAGGTGGCAATCAGCCCCAGCATTTT; cdr3_aa: CASSLGAGGGNQPQHF
clone_size: few; j_call: TRBJ1-1; cdr3_length: 13; v_call: TRBV5-4; d_call: .; cdr3_nt: TGTGCCAGCAGCTATGAACAGGGCACTGAAGCTTTCTTT; cdr3_aa: CASSYEQGTEAFF
clone_size: .; j_call: TRBJ2-7; cdr3_length: 17; v_call: TRBV30; d_call: .; cdr3_nt: TGTGCCTGGAGTCGAGTCAAAAGGTGGGGCGGAACCTACGAGCAGTACTTC; cdr3_aa: CAWSRVKRWGGTYEQYF
clone_size: .; j_call: TRBJ1-1; cdr3_length: 13; v_call: TRBV10-1; d_call: .; cdr3_nt: TGCGCCAGCAGTTCTAACGTGAACACTGAAGCTTTCTTT; cdr3_aa: CASSSNVNTEAFF
clone_size: .; j_call: TRBJ2-2; cdr3_length: 13; v_call: TRBV4-1; d_call: .; cdr3_nt: TGCGCCAGCAGCCAAGAAAGGGTGGGGGAGCTGTTTTTT; cdr3_aa: CASSQERVGELFF
clone_size: .; j_call: TRBJ1-2; cdr3_length: 11; v_call: TRBV24-1; d_call: .; cdr3_nt: TGTGCCACCAATTCAGGGAGCGGCTACACCTTC; cdr3_aa: CATNSGSGYTF
clone_size: once; j_call: TRBJ1-1; cdr3_length: 15; v_call: TRBV6-5; d_call: .; cdr3_nt: TGTGCCAGCAGTTACTCTGGGGGTTGGGACACTGAAGCTTTCTTT; cdr3_aa: CASSYSGGWDTEAFF
clone_size: few; j_call: TRBJ1-1; cdr3_length: 13; v_call: TRBV2; d_call: .; cdr3_nt: TGTGCCAGCAGTATGCGCAGGGACACTGAAGCTTTCTTT; cdr3_aa: CASSMRRDTEAFF
clone_size: .; j_call: TRBJ2-1; cdr3_length: 15; v_call: TRBV6-5; d_call: TRBD2; cdr3_nt: TGTGCCAGCAGTTCTCGGGAGGGCCGGGGGAATGAGCAGTTCTTC; cdr3_aa: CASSSREGRGNEQFF
clone_size: .; j_call: TRBJ2-5; cdr3_length: 17; v_call: TRBV6-2/TRBV6-3; d_call: TRBD2; cdr3_nt: TGTGCCAGCAGTTACGACGCGGGAGGTACCGGGGAAGAGACCCAGTACTTC; cdr3_aa: CASSYDAGGTGEETQYF
clone_size: .; j_call: TRBJ2-2; cdr3_length: 14; v_call: TRBV29-1; d_call: TRBD2; cdr3_nt: TGCAGCGTCTCCCGGGGGGGCGGTACCGGGGAGCTGTTTTTT; cdr3_aa: CSVSRGGGTGELFF
clone_size: .; j_call: TRBJ2-2; cdr3_length: 17; v_call: TRBV4-1; d_call: .; cdr3_nt: TGCGCCAGCAGCCAACTCGACCTATTTTCGAACACCGGGGAGCTGTTTTTT; cdr3_aa: CASSQLDLFSNTGELFF
clone_size: .; j_call: TRBJ1-4; cdr3_length: 12; v_call: TRBV5-4; d_call: .; cdr3_nt: TGTGCCAGCAGCTCGTATGGGGAAAAACTGTTTTTT; cdr3_aa: CASSSYGEKLFF
clone_size: .; j_call: TRBJ2-2; cdr3_length: 12; v_call: TRBV2; d_call: .; cdr3_nt: TGTGCCAGCGTTCCACAGACCGGGGAGCTGTTTTTT; cdr3_aa: CASVPQTGELFF
clone_size: .; j_call: TRBJ2-2; cdr3_length: 13; v_call: TRBV6-5; d_call: .; cdr3_nt: TGTGCCAGCAGGGGCGTTCAGACCGGGGAGCTGTTTTTT; cdr3_aa: CASRGVQTGELFF
clone_size: .; j_call: TRBJ2-2; cdr3_length: 14; v_call: TRBV18; d_call: .; cdr3_nt: TGTGCCAGCGACGGCCAGGGCGGGACCGGGGAGCTGTTTTTT; cdr3_aa: CASDGQGGTGELFF
clone_size: .; j_call: TRBJ1-2; cdr3_length: 14; v_call: TRBV3-1/TRBV3-2; d_call: .; cdr3_nt: TGTGCCAGCAGCTCTCGGGCCAGGGAGGACGGCTACACCTTC; cdr3_aa: CASSSRAREDGYTF
clone_size: .; j_call: TRBJ2-1; cdr3_length: 13; v_call: TRBV2; d_call: .; cdr3_nt: TGTGCCAGCACAATCTTCTATGGCAATGAGCAGTTCTTC; cdr3_aa: CASTIFYGNEQFF
clone_size: once; j_call: TRBJ1-5; cdr3_length: 15; v_call: TRBV5-1; d_call: TRBD1; cdr3_nt: TGCGCCAGCAGCTCGGGACAGGGGGGAAATCAGCCCCAGCATTTT; cdr3_aa: CASSSGQGGNQPQHF
clone_size: .; j_call: TRBJ1-1; cdr3_length: 16; v_call: TRBV29-1; d_call: TRBD1; cdr3_nt: TGCAGCGCCTCGGACAGGTTTACATACTTAGTGACTGAAGCTTTCTTT; cdr3_aa: CSASDRFTYLVTEAFF
clone_size: .; j_call: TRBJ1-1; cdr3_length: 15; v_call: TRBV6-6; d_call: .; cdr3_nt: TGTGCCAGCAGTTACCACCCCCTGGGGTACACTGAAGCTTTCTTT; cdr3_aa: CASSYHPLGYTEAFF
clone_size: .; j_call: TRBJ2-3; cdr3_length: 15; v_call: TRBV6-6; d_call: .; cdr3_nt: TGTGCCAGCAGTTACGAAGACCCCCGCACAGATACGCAGTATTTT; cdr3_aa: CASSYEDPRTDTQYF
clone_size: .; j_call: TRBJ1-1; cdr3_length: 14; v_call: TRBV5-1; d_call: .; cdr3_nt: TGCGCCAGCCGGAGGACGGCCGGGAACACTGAAGCTTTCTTT; cdr3_aa: CASRRTAGNTEAFF
clone_size: .; j_call: TRBJ2-7; cdr3_length: 13; v_call: TRBV29-1; d_call: TRBD1; cdr3_nt: TGCAGCGTTAAATGGCAGGGGGTTTACGAGCAGTACTTC; cdr3_aa: CSVKWQGVYEQYF